The sequence of this T cell receptor (beta chain) was determined in a study of breast tumors, draining lymph nodes, adjacent tissues. Broader study findings: That most tumor T cells come from lymph nodes remained unproven. Tumors had less TCR diversity than lymph nodes, more than nontumor tissue. Luminal-like breast cancer showed significantly higher tumor–nontumor repertoire similarity than basal-like.

This CDR3 contains 16 residues. The V gene lost 0 bases and the J gene lost 1 base, with 10 bases spanning the gap. Germline CDR1 MNHNY, CDR2 SVGAGI (reference sequence). The lymph nodes were axillary draining lymph nodes from breast cancer patients. This clonotype was picked up many times. Its cognate antigen is unknown. One entry per CDR3 protein, called by TCRdb with MiXCR from the multiplex PCR reads. The top ten hold around 4.5% of the sample, which has 200,000 or so distinct CDR3 sequences, approximately 33% seen once. The sequenced sample consisted of axillary lymph node tissue. The source of this sequence is a female donor with breast cancer. Some clones in this sample may be carry-over from other donors' samples. The chain employs TRBV6-6 and TRBJ1-5; the D gene is possibly TRBD1 (5 bases). DNA of the CDR3: TGTGCCAGCAGTTACTCGTCAGGGATGAGCAATCAGCCCCAGCATTTT. This sequence encodes CASSYSSGMSNQPQHF.